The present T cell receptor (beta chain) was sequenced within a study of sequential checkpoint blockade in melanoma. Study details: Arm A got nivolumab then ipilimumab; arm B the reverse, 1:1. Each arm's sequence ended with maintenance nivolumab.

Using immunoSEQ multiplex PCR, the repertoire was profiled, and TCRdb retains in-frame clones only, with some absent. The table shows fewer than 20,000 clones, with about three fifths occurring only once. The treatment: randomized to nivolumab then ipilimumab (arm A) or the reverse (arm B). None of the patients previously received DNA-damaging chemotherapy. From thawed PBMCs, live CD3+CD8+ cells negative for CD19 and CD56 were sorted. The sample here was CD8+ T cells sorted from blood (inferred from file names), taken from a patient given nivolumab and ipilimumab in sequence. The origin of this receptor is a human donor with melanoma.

CDR3 coding DNA: TGTGCCAGCAGTTTATGGGCTGTGGGGACTAGCGGGAGACCGGCCTACGAGCAGTACTTC. Amino acid sequence: CASSLWAVGTSGRPAYEQYF. The chain couples TRBV27 to TRBJ2-7; 14 nucleotides line up with TRBD2. This CDR3 comprises 20 residues. From germline, CDR1 is MNHEY and CDR2 SMNVEV (reference sequence). J gave up 2 bases and V 1 base, and 13 bases lay outside the gene matches.